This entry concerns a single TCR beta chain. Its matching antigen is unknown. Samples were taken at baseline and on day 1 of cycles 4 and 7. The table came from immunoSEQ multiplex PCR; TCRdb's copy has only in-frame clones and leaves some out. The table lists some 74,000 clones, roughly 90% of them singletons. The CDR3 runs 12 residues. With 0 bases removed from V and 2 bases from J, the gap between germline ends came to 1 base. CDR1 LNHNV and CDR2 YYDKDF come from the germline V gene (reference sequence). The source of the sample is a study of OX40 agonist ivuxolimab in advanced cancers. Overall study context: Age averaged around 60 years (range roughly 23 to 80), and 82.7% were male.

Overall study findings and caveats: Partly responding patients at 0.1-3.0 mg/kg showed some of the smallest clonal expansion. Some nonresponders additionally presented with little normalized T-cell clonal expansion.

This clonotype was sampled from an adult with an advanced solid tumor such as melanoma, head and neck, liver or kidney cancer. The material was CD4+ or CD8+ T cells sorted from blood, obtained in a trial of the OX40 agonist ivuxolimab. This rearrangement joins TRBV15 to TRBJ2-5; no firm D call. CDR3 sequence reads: CATSRDQETQYF. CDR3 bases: TGTGCCACCAGCAGAGATCAAGAGACCCAGTACTTC. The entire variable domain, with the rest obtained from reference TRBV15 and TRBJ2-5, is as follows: DAMVIQNPRYQVTQFGKPVTLSCSQTLNHNVMYWYQQKSSQAPKLLFHYYDKDFNNEADTPDNFQSRRPNTSFCFLDIRSPGLGDTAMYLCATSRDQETQYFGPGTRLLVL.